Given below is one T cell receptor (beta chain) in context. Its antigen is unidentified. Only Caucasian adults living in Nashville, Tennessee made up the donor group. This sample was included in a study of shared clonotypes between healthy human individuals. General study results and limits: Apart from blood, nothing was sampled; tissue repertoires likely differ. Read depth was anticipated to influence clonotype sharing among donors.

Sequenced by immunoSEQ multiplex PCR; TCRdb stores in-frame clones only, minus some. The table lists roughly 480,000 clones, roughly 85% of them singletons. The CDR3 spans 13 residues. Trimming took 6 bases from V and 11 from J; bases not matched to a gene: 9. Germline CDR1 is MNHEY and CDR2 is SMNVEV (reference sequence). This sequence joins TRBV27 and TRBJ2-1, with 8 nucleotides matching TRBD2. The source material was PBMCs. The clonotype was recovered from a middle-aged woman in good health. Some clones in this sample may be carry-over from other donors' samples. CDR3 sequence: CASSVWEREKQFF. The CDR3 DNA reads TGTGCCAGCAGCGTTTGGGAGCGGGAGAAGCAGTTCTTC.